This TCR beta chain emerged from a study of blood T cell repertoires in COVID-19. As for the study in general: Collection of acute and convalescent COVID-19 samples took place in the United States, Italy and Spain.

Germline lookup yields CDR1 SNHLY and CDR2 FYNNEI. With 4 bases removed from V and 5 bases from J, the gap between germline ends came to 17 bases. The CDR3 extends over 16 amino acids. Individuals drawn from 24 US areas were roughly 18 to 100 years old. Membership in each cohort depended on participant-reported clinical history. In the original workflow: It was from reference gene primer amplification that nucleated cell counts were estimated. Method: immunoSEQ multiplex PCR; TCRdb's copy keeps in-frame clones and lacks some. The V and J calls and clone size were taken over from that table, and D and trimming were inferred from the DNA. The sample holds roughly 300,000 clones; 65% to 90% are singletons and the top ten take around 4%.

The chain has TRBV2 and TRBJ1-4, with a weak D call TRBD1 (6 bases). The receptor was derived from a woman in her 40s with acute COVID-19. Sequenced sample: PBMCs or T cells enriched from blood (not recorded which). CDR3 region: CASSGSSGQVNEKLFF. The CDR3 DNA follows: TGTGCCAGCAGTGGGTCGTCGGGACAAGTAAATGAAAAACTGTTTTTT.